One sample yielded the 32 T cell receptor beta chains listed below, sequenced in a study of T cell responses to AZD1222 COVID-19 vaccine. Clones were sequenced by immunoSEQ multiplex PCR, and TCRdb holds only the in-frame ones, with some missing. The sample lists around 8,000 clones, approximately 88% occurring once. Sequencing was performed on peripheral blood, taken 28 days after the second AZD1222 dose. Receptor source: an adult who received the AZD1222 COVID-19 vaccine.

The chain couples TRBV6-6 to TRBJ2-1; D is possibly TRBD1 (6 bases). CDR1 and CDR2 (germline): MNHNY, SVGAGI (reference sequence). Trimming pared 4 bases from V and 7 bases from J, leaving 8 bases between. This CDR3 spans 12 amino acids. CDR3: CASSSQGNEQFF. Here the CDR3 DNA reads TGTGCCAGCAGTTCACAGGGAAATGAGCAGTTCTTC.

The rearrangement uses TRBV23-1 and TRBJ2-4; TRBD2 matches at 9 bases. TRBV23-1 is an open reading frame whose function is uncertain. J was trimmed by 0 bases and V by 3 bases; bases with no gene match: 6. The length of the CDR3 is 17 residues. The chain's CDR3 is CASSHEGLAVAKNIQYF. The CDR3 nucleotides read TGCGCCAGCAGTCACGAGGGACTAGCCGTAGCCAAAAACATTCAGTACTTC.

The chain has TRBV15 and TRBJ2-1; D call uncertain. The CDR3 is 12 amino acids. Germline V gene sequence: CDR1 LNHNV, CDR2 YYDKDF (reference sequence). Trimming shortened V by 2 bases and J by 5 bases, and 4 bases separated the two germline ends. The CDR3 loop is CATSRNHNEQFF. The DNA of the CDR3 is TGTGCCACCAGCAGAAACCACAATGAGCAGTTCTTC.

The rearrangement uses TRBV4-3 and TRBJ2-1; 10 nucleotides line up with TRBD2. Trimming removed 0 bases from V and 8 bases from J; junction bases left unmatched: 4. The CDR3 runs to 15 residues. Per the germline V gene, CDR1 is LGHNA and CDR2 is YSLEER. The CDR3 bases are TGCGCCAGCAGCCAAGAGCCTAGCGGGGGATATGAGCAGTTCTTC. Translation: CASSQEPSGGYEQFF.

The V gene is TRBV12-3 or TRBV12-4, the J gene TRBJ2-7; D call uncertain. Trimming stripped 4 bases from V and 4 bases from J, with 5 bases between. The length of the CDR3 is 11 residues. CDR3 residues: CASSSYYEQYF. CDR3 in DNA: TGTGCCAGCAGTTCTTATTACGAGCAGTACTTC.

The V gene is TRBV7-8, the J gene TRBJ1-4; 7 bases match TRBD1. This CDR3 region has 17 residues. The V gene end was trimmed by 6 bases and the J gene end by 0 bases; junction bases not matched to a gene: 10. Germline CDR1 and CDR2: SGHVS and FQNEAQ. The CDR3 sequence is CASSYNLQGPTNEKLFF. CDR3 nucleotides: TGTGCCAGCAGTTACAATCTACAGGGGCCAACTAATGAAAAACTGTTTTTT.

V is TRBV28 and J is TRBJ1-5; TRBD1 might be the D (6 bases). This CDR3 contains 15 residues. Germline V lookup: CDR1 MDHEN, CDR2 SYDVKM. With 1 base removed from V and 6 bases from J, the gap between germline ends came to 13 bases. This chain's CDR3 is CASSLLGGMGQPQHF. The CDR3 DNA follows: TGTGCCAGCAGTTTATTAGGGGGAATGGGTCAGCCCCAGCATTTT.

A few counts support this clone. The chain is built from TRBV6-4 and TRBJ1-5; D not certain. Trimming shortened V by 0 bases and J by 6 bases, and 6 bases separated the two germline ends. CDR3 length: 13 residues. Germline CDR1 and CDR2: MRHNA and SNTAGT. This chain's CDR3 is CASSDSMGQPQHF. The DNA for the CDR3 is TGTGCCAGCAGTGACTCGATGGGTCAGCCCCAGCATTTT.

This clone was seen a few times. V and J are TRBV5-1 and TRBJ1-1, with TRBD1 as a possible D gene (5 bases). The germline V gene encodes CDR1 SGHRS and CDR2 YFSETQ. The V end was cut by 0 bases, the J end by 0 bases, with 12 bases between. The CDR3 extends over 16 amino acids. The CDR3, as DNA: TGCGCCAGCAGCTTGGAGGGACTCAGCATGAACACTGAAGCTTTCTTT. Protein product: CASSLEGLSMNTEAFF.

This chain uses TRBV7-2 with TRBJ1-5, with D tentatively TRBD1 (6 bases). The V end was cut by 5 bases, the J end by 6 bases, with 17 bases between. Germline V CDR1 and CDR2: SGHTA, FQGNSA. The CDR3 spans 15 residues. CDR3 in amino acids: CASSPLMGGGQPQHF. CDR3 nucleotides: TGTGCCAGCAGCCCCCTAATGGGGGGCGGTCAGCCCCAGCATTTT.

The chain uses TRBV7-3 and TRBJ1-1; 9 nucleotides agree with TRBD1. V gave up 3 bases and J gave up 2 bases; unmatched junction bases: 1. Germline CDR1 SGHTA, CDR2 FQGTGA. The CDR3 extends over 14 amino acids. The CDR3 is CASSLTGGNTEAFF. CDR3 DNA: TGTGCCAGCAGCTTGACAGGGGGAAACACTGAAGCTTTCTTT.

This rearrangement joins TRBV29-1 to TRBJ2-5, with 15 bases aligning to TRBD2. This CDR3 is built from 17 residues. The V and J ends lost 4 bases and 4 bases, in that order; junction bases with no gene match: 10. In germline, CDR1 is SQVTM, CDR2 ANQGSEA. CDR3 region: CSVAGLAGGIGLETQYF. The CDR3 nucleotides read TGCAGCGTTGCAGGACTAGCGGGGGGGATAGGTTTAGAGACCCAGTACTTC.

V and J are TRBV7-3 and TRBJ2-2; D is undetermined. Looked up from germline, CDR1 is SGHTA and CDR2 is FQGTGA. This CDR3 region has 14 residues. Trimming removed 2 bases from V and 1 base from J, with 5 bases in between. CDR3 nucleotides: TGTGCCAGCAGCTTAGCAGGGAACACCGGGGAGCTGTTTTTT. It specifies CASSLAGNTGELFF.

In DNA, the CDR3 is TGTGCCAGCAGCTTAGACCTCTACTATGGCTACACCTTC. The encoded protein is CASSLDLYYGYTF. V is TRBV11-2 and J is TRBJ1-2; D gene unclear. Germline CDR1 and CDR2: SGHAT and FQNNGV. V lost 0 bases to trimming and J lost 3 bases, with 5 bases between them. CDR3 length: 13 residues. Full variable domain (rest looked up from reference TRBV11-2 and TRBJ1-2): EAGVAQSPRYKIIEKRQSVAFWCNPISGHATLYWYQQILGQGPKLLIQFQNNGVVDDSQLPKDRFSAERLKGVDSTLKIQPAKLEDSAVYLCASSLDLYYGYTFGSGTRLTVV.

The J gene is TRBJ2-5, the V gene TRBV5-1, with a weak D call TRBD2 (5 bases). Germline CDR1 SGHRS, CDR2 YFSETQ. The length of the CDR3 is 13 residues. The V end lost 3 bases, the J end lost 5 bases, and 11 bases lay between the germline ends. The CDR3 sequence is CASSSLRRETQYF. The CDR3 bases are TGCGCCAGCAGCTCCCTACGGAGGGAGACCCAGTACTTC.

V gene TRBV25-1 combines with J gene TRBJ2-1; 12 bases fit TRBD2. The V and J ends lost 2 bases and 3 bases, in that order; junction bases with no gene match: 8. The CDR3 spans 18 residues. Germline loops: CDR1 MGHDK, CDR2 SYGVNS. CDR3 in DNA: TGTGCCAGCAGTGAACCAAAAGGACTAGCGGGGTACTACAATGAGCAGTTCTTC. Protein sequence: CASSEPKGLAGYYNEQFF.

This chain uses TRBV9 with TRBJ2-6; D unresolved. V was cut by 2 bases and J by 1 base, with 7 bases left in between. The germline gives CDR1 SGDLS, CDR2 YYNGEE. The CDR3 is 15 residues long. CDR3 protein: CASSVLGSGANVLTF. The CDR3, as DNA: TGTGCCAGCAGCGTGTTGGGGTCTGGGGCCAACGTCCTGACTTTC.

The chain recombines TRBV7-2 with TRBJ2-7; 16 bases match TRBD2. V shed 6 bases and J 4 bases; nucleotides not matched to a gene: 6. The germline CDR1 and CDR2 sequences are SGHTA and FQGNSA. This CDR3 spans 16 amino acids. The CDR3 loop is CASSRLGLAGGYEQYF. The CDR3 DNA follows: TGTGCCAGCAGTCGCCTGGGACTAGCGGGGGGGTACGAGCAGTACTTC. Supplemented by reference TRBV7-2 and TRBJ2-7, the full variable domain reads GAGVSQSPSNKVTEKGKDVELRCDPISGHTALYWYRQSLGQGLEFLIYFQGNSAPDKSGLPSDRFSAERTGGSVSTLTIQRTQQEDSAVYLCASSRLGLAGGYEQYFGPGTRLTVT.

V is TRBV6-5 and J is TRBJ2-4, with D unresolved. With 10 bases removed from V and 8 bases from J, the gap between germline ends came to 12 bases. Germline loops: CDR1 MNHEY, CDR2 SVGAGI. The CDR3 runs to 11 residues. The CDR3 nucleotides read TGTGCCATCCTCCAAAGGGACATTCAGTACTTC. It encodes CAILQRDIQYF.

The chain combines TRBV2 with TRBJ2-5; D possibly matches TRBD1 or TRBD2 (6 bases each). V gave up 4 bases and J gave up 1 base, with 16 bases separating them. Germline assignment: CDR1 SNHLY and CDR2 FYNNEI. The CDR3 consists of 16 residues. The CDR3 bases are TGTGCCAGCAGTGGGACCGACCGGGGGCGCCAAGAGACCCAGTACTTC. Translating it yields CASSGTDRGRQETQYF.

This sequence joins TRBV11-2 and TRBJ2-1; TRBD1 is a possible D gene (7 bases). This CDR3 spans 13 amino acids. CDR1 SGHAT and CDR2 FQNNGV come from the germline V gene. V dropped 3 bases and J dropped 6 bases, with 9 bases sitting between them. CDR3 sequence reads: CASSFQGGNEQFF. The CDR3, as DNA: TGTGCCAGCAGCTTTCAGGGGGGCAATGAGCAGTTCTTC.

For the CDR3, the DNA is TGTGCCAGCAGTTTATCGCGGGGGGTAGATACGCAGTATTTT. It specifies CASSLSRGVDTQYF. The chain is built from TRBV27 and TRBJ2-3; 8 positions agree with TRBD2. Germline V lookup: CDR1 MNHEY, CDR2 SMNVEV (reference sequence). The V gene end was trimmed by 0 bases and the J gene end by 5 bases; junction bases not matched to a gene: 1. The CDR3 loop spans 14 amino acids.

The rearrangement links TRBV6-5 to TRBJ1-6, with no clear D. This CDR3 is 13 amino acids long. V lost 2 bases and J 6 bases, leaving 5 bases between the germline ends. Germline V gene sequence: CDR1 MNHEY, CDR2 SVGAGI. The CDR3 sequence is CASSYDLNSPLHF. CDR3 bases: TGTGCCAGCAGTTACGATCTTAATTCACCCCTCCACTTT.

The rearrangement links TRBV7-6 to TRBJ1-1; unclear D gene. The CDR3 consists of 13 residues. CDR1 is SGHVS and CDR2 is FNYEAQ in the germline V gene. Trimming removed 3 bases from V and 1 base from J, with 6 bases in between. CDR3 DNA sequence: TGTGCCAGCAGCTTGGCAGAGAACACTGAAGCTTTCTTT. Its translation is CASSLAENTEAFF.

This chain uses TRBV19 with TRBJ1-5; 8 nucleotides agree with TRBD1. Germline V gene sequence: CDR1 LNHDA, CDR2 SQIVND (reference sequence). With 6 bases clipped from V and 2 bases from J, the junction kept 6 bases outside the gene matches. The CDR3 has 15 amino acids. CDR3 protein: CASRRTGQGNQPQHF. DNA for the CDR3: TGTGCCAGTAGGAGGACAGGGCAAGGCAATCAGCCCCAGCATTTT.

V gene TRBV9 combines with J gene TRBJ2-7; D is unresolved. This CDR3 comprises 14 residues. Trimming removed 0 bases at V and 0 bases at J, with 7 bases between. Germline V gene data show CDR1 as SGDLS and CDR2 as YYNGEE. CDR3 DNA: TGTGCCAGCAGCGTAGGCCCTAGCTCCTACGAGCAGTACTTC. It specifies CASSVGPSSYEQYF. The variable domain in full, with the rest retrieved from reference TRBV9 and TRBJ2-7, is DSGVTQTPKHLITATGQRVTLRCSPRSGDLSVYWYQQSLDQGLQFLIQYYNGEERAKGNILERFSAQQFPDLHSELNLSSLELGDSALYFCASSVGPSSYEQYFGPGTRLTVT.

The chain couples TRBV6-2 or TRBV6-3 to TRBJ1-5; TRBD1 aligns across 8 bases. CDR1 MNHEY and CDR2 SVGEGT come from the germline V gene. V was clipped by 3 bases and J by 9 bases; unmatched bases: 13. This CDR3 is built from 16 residues. The CDR3 sequence is CASSYSDRGKGSPQHF. CDR3 DNA sequence: TGTGCCAGCAGTTATTCTGACAGGGGTAAGGGATCGCCCCAGCATTTT.

The chain couples TRBV28 to TRBJ2-7; 9 nucleotides match TRBD1. V shed 5 bases and J 3 bases; nucleotides not matched to a gene: 8. This CDR3 has 15 residues. Germline V CDR1 and CDR2: MDHEN, SYDVKM. The CDR3 loop is CASSEGTGRYYEQYF. Here the CDR3 DNA reads TGTGCCAGCAGTGAGGGGACAGGGCGCTACTACGAGCAGTACTTC.

The sample holds a few counts of this clone. The chain is built from TRBV7-3 and TRBJ2-7; TRBD2 is a possible D gene (5 bases). V was cut by 4 bases and J by 6 bases, with 7 bases left in between. Germline values: CDR1 SGHTA, CDR2 FQGTGA. This CDR3 is built from 11 residues. The CDR3 sequence: CASSSGSEQYF. The CDR3 DNA sequence: TGTGCCAGCAGCTCGGGATCCGAGCAGTACTTC.

The V call is TRBV7-6, the J call TRBJ1-6; 9 bases fit TRBD1. Trimming cost V 5 bases and J 9 bases; bases outside gene matches: 8. The V gene's germline CDR1 is SGHVS and CDR2 FNYEAQ. This CDR3 has 15 residues. For the CDR3, the DNA is TGTGCCAGCAGCGCCCGGACAGGGGAGGCTTCACCCCTCCACTTT. It encodes CASSARTGEASPLHF.

The chain has TRBV29-1 and TRBJ1-5; the D gene is possibly TRBD1 (5 bases). Deletions cut 6 bases from V and 5 bases from J, with 14 bases between. The germline gives CDR1 SQVTM, CDR2 ANQGSEA. The CDR3 covers 13 residues. The CDR3 DNA follows: TGCAGCGTATCGGGACGGGCGGATCAGCCCCAGCATTTT. As protein: CSVSGRADQPQHF.

The chain joins TRBV5-5 to TRBJ2-2; TRBD1 matches at 11 bases. This CDR3 is 18 amino acids long. V lost 0 bases to trimming and J lost 4 bases; unmatched junction nucleotides: 8. CDR1 is SGHKS, CDR2 YYEKEE, per germline (reference sequence). CDR3 loop: CASSLGRTGGLATGELFF. The CDR3 coding sequence is TGTGCCAGCAGCTTGGGAAGGACAGGGGGCTTGGCCACCGGGGAGCTGTTTTTT.